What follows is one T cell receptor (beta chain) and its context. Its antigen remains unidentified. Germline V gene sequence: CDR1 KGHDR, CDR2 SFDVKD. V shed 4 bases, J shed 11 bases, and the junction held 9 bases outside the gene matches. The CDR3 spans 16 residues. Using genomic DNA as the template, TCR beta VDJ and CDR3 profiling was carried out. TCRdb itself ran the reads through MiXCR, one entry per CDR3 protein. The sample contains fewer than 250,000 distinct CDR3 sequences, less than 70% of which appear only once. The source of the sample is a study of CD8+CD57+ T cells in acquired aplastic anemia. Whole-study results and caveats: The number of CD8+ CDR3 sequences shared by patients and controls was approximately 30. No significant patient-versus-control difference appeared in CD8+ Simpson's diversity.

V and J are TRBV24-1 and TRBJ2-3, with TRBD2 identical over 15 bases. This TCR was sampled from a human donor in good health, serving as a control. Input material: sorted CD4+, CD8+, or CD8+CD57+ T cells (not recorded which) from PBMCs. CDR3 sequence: CATSDRGLAGGNEQYF. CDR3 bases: TGTGCCACCAGTGACCGTGGACTAGCGGGGGGGAATGAGCAGTATTTT.